This T cell receptor beta chain was documented in a study of blood T cell repertoires in COVID-19. For the study at large: Whether acute or convalescent, the COVID-19 samples came from the United States, Italy and Spain. The analysed material was cDNA or gDNA that came from T cells, B-cell-depleted T cells, or PBMCs.

In the source study's methods: It was from reference gene primer amplification that nucleated cell counts were estimated. This table comes from immunoSEQ multiplex PCR, and its TCRdb copy is limited to in-frame clones, with some not included. From that table come the V and J calls and clone size; the DNA was used to work out D and trimming. The sample has about 82,000 clones, 80% seen once. V lost 0 bases, J lost 2 bases, and 5 bases lay in between. The length of the CDR3 is 14 residues. Germline CDR1 and CDR2: ENHRY and SYGVKD. This clone occurred once. Sequenced: peripheral blood. This rearrangement joins TRBV10-3 to TRBJ1-3; D is uncertain. The sequence was collected from a woman aged 40 to 50 with active or convalescent COVID-19. The CDR3 DNA follows: TGTGCCATCAGTGAGTCGAGGACTGGAAACACCATATATTTT. Protein sequence: CAISESRTGNTIYF.